This T cell receptor beta chain came from a study of cytomegalovirus exposure and HLA in healthy donors. The PCR used 60 Vbeta and 13 Jbeta primers. Data came from immunoSEQ multiplex PCR; TCRdb stores just in-frame clones and leaves some out. Recorded for this sample: 130,000 to 150,000 clones. Unrecorded immune exposures were likely, despite nominal health at sampling. Concerning this clone itself: The antigen is unknown.

The study's findings and limits: Most TCR sequences were rare, but some public TCRs occurred in many donors. Among CMV-associated TCR beta chains, most appeared HLA-restricted in a later analysis. TCR beta sequences reportedly predicted the HLA-A and HLA-B alleles of most subjects accurately.

This receptor was obtained from a man in his forties or fifties in good health and CMV-seronegative. Sequencing used PBMCs.

CDR3 residues: CASSIVRGLGNQPQHF. As DNA, the CDR3 is TGTGCCAGTAGTATAGTTAGGGGGCTGGGGAATCAGCCCCAGCATTTT. V is TRBV19 and J is TRBJ1-5; 7 bases map to TRBD1. V shed 1 base and J 4 bases; nucleotides not matched to a gene: 7. The CDR3 sequence is 16 residues long. CDR1 and CDR2 from the germline V gene are LNHDA and SQIVND (reference sequence).